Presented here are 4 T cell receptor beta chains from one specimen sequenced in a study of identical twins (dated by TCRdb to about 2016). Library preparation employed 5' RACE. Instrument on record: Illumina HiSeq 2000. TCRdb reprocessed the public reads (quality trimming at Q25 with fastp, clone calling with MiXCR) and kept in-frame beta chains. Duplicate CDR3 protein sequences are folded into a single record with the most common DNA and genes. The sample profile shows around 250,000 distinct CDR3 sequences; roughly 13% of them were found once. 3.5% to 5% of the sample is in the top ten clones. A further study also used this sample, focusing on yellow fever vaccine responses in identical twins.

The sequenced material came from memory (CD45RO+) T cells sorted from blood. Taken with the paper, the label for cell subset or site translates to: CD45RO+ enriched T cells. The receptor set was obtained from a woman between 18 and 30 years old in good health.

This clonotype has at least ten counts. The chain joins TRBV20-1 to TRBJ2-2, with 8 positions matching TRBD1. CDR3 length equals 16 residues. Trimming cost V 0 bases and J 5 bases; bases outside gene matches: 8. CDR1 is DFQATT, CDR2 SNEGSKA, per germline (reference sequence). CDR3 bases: TGCAGTGCTAGAGACATTCAGGGGGCTGGGACCGGGGAGCTGTTTTTT. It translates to CSARDIQGAGTGELFF.

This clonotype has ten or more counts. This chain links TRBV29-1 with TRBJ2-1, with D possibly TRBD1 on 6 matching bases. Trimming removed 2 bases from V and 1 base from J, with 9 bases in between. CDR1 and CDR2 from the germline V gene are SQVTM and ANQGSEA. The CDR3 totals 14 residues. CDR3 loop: CSVERQESYNEQFF. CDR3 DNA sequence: TGCAGCGTTGAAAGACAGGAATCCTACAATGAGCAGTTCTTC.

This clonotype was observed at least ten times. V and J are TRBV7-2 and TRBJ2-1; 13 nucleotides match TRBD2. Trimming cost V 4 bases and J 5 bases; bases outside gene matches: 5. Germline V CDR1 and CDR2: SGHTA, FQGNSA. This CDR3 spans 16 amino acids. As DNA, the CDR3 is TGTGCCAGCAGCTCCCTGACTAGCGGGAGGAACAATGAGCAGTTCTTC. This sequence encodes CASSSLTSGRNNEQFF.

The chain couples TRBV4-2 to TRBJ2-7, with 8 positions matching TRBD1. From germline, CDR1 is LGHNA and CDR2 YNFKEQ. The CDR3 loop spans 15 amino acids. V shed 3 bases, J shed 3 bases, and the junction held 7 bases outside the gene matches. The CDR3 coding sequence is TGTGCCAGCAGCCAGAGGGGACAGGACGACTACGAGCAGTACTTC. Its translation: CASSQRGQDDYEQYF.